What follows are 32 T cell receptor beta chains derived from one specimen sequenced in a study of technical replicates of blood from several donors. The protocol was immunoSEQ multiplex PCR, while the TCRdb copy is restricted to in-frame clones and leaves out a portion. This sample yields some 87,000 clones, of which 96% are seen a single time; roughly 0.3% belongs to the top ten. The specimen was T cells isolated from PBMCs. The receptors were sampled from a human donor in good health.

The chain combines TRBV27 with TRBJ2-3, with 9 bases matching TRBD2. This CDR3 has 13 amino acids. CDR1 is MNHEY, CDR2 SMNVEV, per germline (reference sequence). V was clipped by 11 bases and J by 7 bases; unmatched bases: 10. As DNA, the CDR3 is TGTGCCGCCGGAATTAGCGGGAGTAATACGCAGTATTTT. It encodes CAAGISGSNTQYF.

In nucleotides, the CDR3 is TGTGCCTGGAGTCGGCGAGGGCTGGAGACCCAGTACTTC. This translates into CAWSRRGLETQYF. The chain combines TRBV30 with TRBJ2-5; maybe TRBD2 (5 bases). Germline-derived CDR1 and CDR2 are GTSNPN and SVGIG (reference sequence). There are 13 residues in the CDR3. Trimming left V 2 bases short and J 5 bases short, with 12 bases between.

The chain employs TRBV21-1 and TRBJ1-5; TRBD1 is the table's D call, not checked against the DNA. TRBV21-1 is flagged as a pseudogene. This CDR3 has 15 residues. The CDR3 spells CASRATGGKGQPQHF. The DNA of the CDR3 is TGTGCCAGCAGAGCCACAGGGGGCAAGGGGCAGCCCCAGCATTTT.

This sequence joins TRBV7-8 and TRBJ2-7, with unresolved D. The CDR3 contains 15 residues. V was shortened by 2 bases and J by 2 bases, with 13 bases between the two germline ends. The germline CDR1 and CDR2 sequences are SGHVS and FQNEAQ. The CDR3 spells CASSLLYSRTYEQYF. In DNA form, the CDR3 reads TGTGCCAGCAGCTTACTTTACTCTAGGACCTACGAGCAGTACTTC. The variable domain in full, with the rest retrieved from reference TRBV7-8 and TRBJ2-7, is GAGVSQSPRYKVAKRGQDVALRCDPISGHVSLFWYQQALGQGPEFLTYFQNEAQLDKSGLPSDRFFAERPEGSVSTLKIQRTQQEDSAVYLCASSLLYSRTYEQYFGPGTRLTVT.

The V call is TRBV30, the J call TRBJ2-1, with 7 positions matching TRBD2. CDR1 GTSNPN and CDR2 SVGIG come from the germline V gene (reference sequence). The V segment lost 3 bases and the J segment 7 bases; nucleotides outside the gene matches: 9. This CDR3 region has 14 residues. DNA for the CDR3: TGTGCCTGGAGGGGGCTAGCGGCTGGGAATGAGCAGTTCTTC. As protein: CAWRGLAAGNEQFF. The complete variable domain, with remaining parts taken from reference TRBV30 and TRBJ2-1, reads SQTIHQWPATLVQPVGSPLSLECTVEGTSNPNLYWYRQAAGRGLQLLFYSVGIGQISSEVPQNLSASRPQDRQFILSSKKLLLSDSGFYLCAWRGLAAGNEQFFGPGTRLTVL.

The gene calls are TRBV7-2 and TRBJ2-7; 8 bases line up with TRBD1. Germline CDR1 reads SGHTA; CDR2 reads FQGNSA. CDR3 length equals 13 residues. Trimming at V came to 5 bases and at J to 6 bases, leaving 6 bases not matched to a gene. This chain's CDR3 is CASSQDRDLEQYF. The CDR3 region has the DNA TGTGCCAGCAGCCAGGACAGGGACCTCGAGCAGTACTTC.

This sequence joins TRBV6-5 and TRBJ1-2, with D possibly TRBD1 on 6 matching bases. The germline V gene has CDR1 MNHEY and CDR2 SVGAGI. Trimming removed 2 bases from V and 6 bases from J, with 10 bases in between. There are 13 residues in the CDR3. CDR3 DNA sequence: TGTGCCAGCAGTTACGGGGGGGCGGATGGCTACACCTTC. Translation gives CASSYGGADGYTF.

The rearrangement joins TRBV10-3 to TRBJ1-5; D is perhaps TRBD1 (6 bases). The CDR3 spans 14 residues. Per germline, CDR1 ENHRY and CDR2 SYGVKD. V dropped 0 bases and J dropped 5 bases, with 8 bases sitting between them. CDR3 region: CAISESTGYQPQHF. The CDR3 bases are TGTGCCATCAGTGAGTCGACAGGTTATCAGCCCCAGCATTTT.

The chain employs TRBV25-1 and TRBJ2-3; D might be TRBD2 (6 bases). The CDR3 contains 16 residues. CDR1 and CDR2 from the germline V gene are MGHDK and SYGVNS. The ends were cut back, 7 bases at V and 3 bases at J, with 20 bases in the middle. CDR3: CASTPSWASATDTQYF. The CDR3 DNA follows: TGTGCCAGCACCCCAAGCTGGGCTAGCGCTACAGATACGCAGTATTTT.

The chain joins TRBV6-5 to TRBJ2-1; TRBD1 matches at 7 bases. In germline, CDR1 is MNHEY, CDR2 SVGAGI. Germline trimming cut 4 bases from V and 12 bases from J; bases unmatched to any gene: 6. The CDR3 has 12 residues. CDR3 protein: CASSSPTGVQFF. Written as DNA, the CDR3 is TGTGCCAGCAGTTCTCCCACAGGGGTGCAGTTCTTC.

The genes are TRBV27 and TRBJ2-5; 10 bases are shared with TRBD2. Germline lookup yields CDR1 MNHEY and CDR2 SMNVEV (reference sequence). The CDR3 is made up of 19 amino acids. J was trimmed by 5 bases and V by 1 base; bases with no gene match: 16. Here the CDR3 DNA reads TGTGCCAGCAGTTTATTGGGGGTGACAGCGGGAGGGCCGATGGAGACCCAGTACTTC. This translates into CASSLLGVTAGGPMETQYF.

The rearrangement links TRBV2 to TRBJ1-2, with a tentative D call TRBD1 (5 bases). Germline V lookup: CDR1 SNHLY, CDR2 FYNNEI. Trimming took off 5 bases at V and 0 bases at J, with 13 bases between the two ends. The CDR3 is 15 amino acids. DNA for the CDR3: TGTGCCAGCAGTCCCACCGGGACTGCTAACTATGGCTACACCTTC. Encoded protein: CASSPTGTANYGYTF.

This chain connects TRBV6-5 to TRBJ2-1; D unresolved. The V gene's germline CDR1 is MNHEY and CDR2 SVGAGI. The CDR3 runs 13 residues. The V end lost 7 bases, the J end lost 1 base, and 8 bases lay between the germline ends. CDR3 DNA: TGTGCCAGCAACTCAGGTTCCTACAATGAGCAGTTCTTC. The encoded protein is CASNSGSYNEQFF.

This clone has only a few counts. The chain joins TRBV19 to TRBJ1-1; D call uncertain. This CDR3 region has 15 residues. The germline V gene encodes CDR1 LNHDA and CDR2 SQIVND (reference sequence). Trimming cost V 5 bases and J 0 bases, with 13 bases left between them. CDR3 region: CASSPNLVLNTEAFF. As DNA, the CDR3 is TGTGCCAGTAGTCCTAACCTGGTCCTGAACACTGAAGCTTTCTTT.

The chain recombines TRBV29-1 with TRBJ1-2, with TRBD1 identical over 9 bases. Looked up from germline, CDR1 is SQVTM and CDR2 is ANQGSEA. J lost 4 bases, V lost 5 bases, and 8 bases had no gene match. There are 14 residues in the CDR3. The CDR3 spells CSVTTGGAGYGYTF. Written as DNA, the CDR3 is TGCAGCGTTACTACAGGGGGCGCTGGCTATGGCTACACCTTC.

In DNA, the CDR3 is TGTGCCAGCAGCCCGGCGGCGAGGAGTGAGACCCAGTACTTC. Its translation is CASSPAARSETQYF. The genes are TRBV7-2 and TRBJ2-5; D gene ambiguous. Germline values: CDR1 SGHTA, CDR2 FQGNSA. The CDR3 extends over 14 amino acids. Deletions cut 5 bases from V and 5 bases from J, with 15 bases between.

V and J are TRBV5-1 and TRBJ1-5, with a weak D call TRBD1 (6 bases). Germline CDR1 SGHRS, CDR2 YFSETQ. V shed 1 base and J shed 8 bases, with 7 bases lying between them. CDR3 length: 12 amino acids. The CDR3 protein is CASSLNREPQHF. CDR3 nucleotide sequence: TGCGCCAGCAGCTTGAACAGGGAGCCCCAGCATTTT.

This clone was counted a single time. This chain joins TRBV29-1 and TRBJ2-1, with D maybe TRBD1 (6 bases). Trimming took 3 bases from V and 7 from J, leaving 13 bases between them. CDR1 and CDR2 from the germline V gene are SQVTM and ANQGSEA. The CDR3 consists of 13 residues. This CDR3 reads CSVDGQITNEQFF. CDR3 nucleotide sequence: TGCAGCGTTGATGGACAGATTACTAATGAGCAGTTCTTC.

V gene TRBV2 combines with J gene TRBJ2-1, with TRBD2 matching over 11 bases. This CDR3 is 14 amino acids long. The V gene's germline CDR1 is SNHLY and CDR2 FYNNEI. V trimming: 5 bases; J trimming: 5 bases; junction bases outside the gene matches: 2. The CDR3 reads CASSSGLADNEQFF. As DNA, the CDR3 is TGTGCCAGCAGTTCGGGACTAGCGGACAATGAGCAGTTCTTC. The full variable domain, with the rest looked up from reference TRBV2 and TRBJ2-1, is EPEVTQTPSHQVTQMGQEVILRCVPISNHLYFYWYRQILGQKVEFLVSFYNNEISEKSEIFDDQFSVERPDGSNFTLKIRSTKLEDSAMYFCASSSGLADNEQFFGPGTRLTVL.

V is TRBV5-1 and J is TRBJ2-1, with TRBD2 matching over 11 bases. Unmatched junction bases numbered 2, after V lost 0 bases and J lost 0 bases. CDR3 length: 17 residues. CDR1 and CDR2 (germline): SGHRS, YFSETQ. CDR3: CASSLGLAGSSYNEQFF. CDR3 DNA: TGCGCCAGCAGCTTGGGACTAGCGGGAAGCTCCTACAATGAGCAGTTCTTC.

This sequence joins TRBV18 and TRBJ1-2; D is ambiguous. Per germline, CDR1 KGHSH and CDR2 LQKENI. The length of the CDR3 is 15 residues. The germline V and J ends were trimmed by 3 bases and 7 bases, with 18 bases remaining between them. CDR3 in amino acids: CASSPTQAVGGGYTF. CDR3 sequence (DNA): TGTGCCAGCTCACCCACGCAGGCTGTGGGTGGTGGCTACACCTTC.

CDR3 region: CASSLLQGNYGYTF. Written as DNA, the CDR3 is TGTGCCAGCAGCCTTCTACAGGGAAACTATGGCTACACCTTC. The J gene is TRBJ1-2, the V gene TRBV7-9, with D possibly being TRBD1 (6 bases). V was trimmed by 5 bases and J by 2 bases, leaving 12 bases between them. Germline CDR1 is SEHNR and CDR2 is FQNEAQ (reference sequence). The length of the CDR3 is 14 residues.

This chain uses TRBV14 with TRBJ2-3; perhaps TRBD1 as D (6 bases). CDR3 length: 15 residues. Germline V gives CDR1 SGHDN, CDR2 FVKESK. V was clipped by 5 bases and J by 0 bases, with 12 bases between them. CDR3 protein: CASSVGGSSTDTQYF. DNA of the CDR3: TGTGCCAGCAGCGTAGGGGGATCTAGCACAGATACGCAGTATTTT.

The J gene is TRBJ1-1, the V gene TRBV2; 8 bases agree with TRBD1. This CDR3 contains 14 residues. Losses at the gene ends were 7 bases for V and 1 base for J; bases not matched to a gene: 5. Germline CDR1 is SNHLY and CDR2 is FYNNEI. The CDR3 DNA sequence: TGTGCCAGCACTTGGACAGGGAGGAACACTGAAGCTTTCTTT. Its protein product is CASTWTGRNTEAFF.

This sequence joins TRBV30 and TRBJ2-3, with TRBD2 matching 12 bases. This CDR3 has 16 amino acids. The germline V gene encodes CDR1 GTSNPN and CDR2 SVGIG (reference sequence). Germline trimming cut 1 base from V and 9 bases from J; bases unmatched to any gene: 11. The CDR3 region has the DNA TGTGCCTGGAGTGCCGGGACTAGCGGGTTTTATGACACGCAGTATTTT. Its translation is CAWSAGTSGFYDTQYF.

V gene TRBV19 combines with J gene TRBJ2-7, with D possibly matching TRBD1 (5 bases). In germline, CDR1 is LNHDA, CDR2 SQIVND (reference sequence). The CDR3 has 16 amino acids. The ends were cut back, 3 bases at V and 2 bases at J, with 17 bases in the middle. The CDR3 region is CASSIPTGPRAYEQYF. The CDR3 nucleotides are TGTGCCAGTAGTATCCCCACCGGGCCCAGGGCCTACGAGCAGTACTTC. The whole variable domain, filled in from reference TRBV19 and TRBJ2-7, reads DGGITQSPKYLFRKEGQNVTLSCEQNLNHDAMYWYRQDPGQGLRLIYYSQIVNDFQKGDIAEGYSVSREKKESFPLTVTSAQKNPTAFYLCASSIPTGPRAYEQYFGPGTRLTVT.

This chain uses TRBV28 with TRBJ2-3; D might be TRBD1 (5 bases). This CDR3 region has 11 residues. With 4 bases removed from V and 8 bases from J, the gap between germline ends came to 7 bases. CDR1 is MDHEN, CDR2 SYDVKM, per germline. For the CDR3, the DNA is TGTGCCAGCAGTTGGGGCTCTACGCAGTATTTT. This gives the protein CASSWGSTQYF. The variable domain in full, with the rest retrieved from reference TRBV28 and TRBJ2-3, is DVKVTQSSRYLVKRTGEKVFLECVQDMDHENMFWYRQDPGLGLRLIYFSYDVKMKEKGDIPEGYSVSREKKERFSLILESASTNQTSMYLCASSWGSTQYFGPGTRLTVL.

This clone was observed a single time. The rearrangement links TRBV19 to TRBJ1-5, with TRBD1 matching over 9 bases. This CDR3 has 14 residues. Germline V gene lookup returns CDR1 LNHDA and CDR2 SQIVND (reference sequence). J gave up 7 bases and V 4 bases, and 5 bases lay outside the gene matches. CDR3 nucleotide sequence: TGTGCCAGTAGTACCGGACAGGGGAGCCAGCCCCAGCATTTT. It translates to CASSTGQGSQPQHF.

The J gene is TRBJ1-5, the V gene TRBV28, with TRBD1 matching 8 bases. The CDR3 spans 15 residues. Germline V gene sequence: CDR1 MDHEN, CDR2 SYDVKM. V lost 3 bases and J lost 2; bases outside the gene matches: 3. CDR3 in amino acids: CASSLNRGGNQPQHF. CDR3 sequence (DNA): TGTGCCAGCAGTTTGAACAGGGGGGGCAATCAGCCCCAGCATTTT.

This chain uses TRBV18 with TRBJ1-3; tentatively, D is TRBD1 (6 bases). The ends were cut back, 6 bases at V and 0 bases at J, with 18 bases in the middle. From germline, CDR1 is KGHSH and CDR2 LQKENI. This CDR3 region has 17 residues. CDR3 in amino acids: CASSPPGASSSGNTIYF. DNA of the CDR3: TGTGCCAGCTCCCCGCCAGGGGCCTCCTCCTCTGGAAACACCATATATTTT.

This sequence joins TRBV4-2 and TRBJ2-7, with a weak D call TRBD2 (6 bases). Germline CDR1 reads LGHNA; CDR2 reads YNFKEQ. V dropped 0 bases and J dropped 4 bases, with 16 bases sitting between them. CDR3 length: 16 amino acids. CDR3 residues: CASSQDSGAGPYEQYF. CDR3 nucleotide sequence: TGTGCCAGCAGCCAAGATTCTGGGGCGGGACCGTACGAGCAGTACTTC.

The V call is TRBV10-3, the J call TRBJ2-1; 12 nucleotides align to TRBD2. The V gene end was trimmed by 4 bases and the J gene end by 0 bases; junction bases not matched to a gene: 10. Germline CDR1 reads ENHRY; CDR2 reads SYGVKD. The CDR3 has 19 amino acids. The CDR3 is CAISVESTSGSSSYNEQFF. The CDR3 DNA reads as TGTGCCATCAGTGTGGAATCGACTAGCGGGAGTAGCTCCTACAATGAGCAGTTCTTC.